This T cell receptor (beta chain) was recovered during a study of PD-1 blockade in classical Hodgkin lymphoma. Turning to this clone: What it recognizes is unknown.

Findings and limits, study-wide: It was among complete responders that baseline diversity resembled that of newly diagnosed patients. The origin of the repertoire differences remains undefined, with disease activity or prior therapy as possible causes.

TCRdb's table, derived via immunoSEQ multiplex PCR, lists solely in-frame clones and lacks some. Of around 30,000 clones in the sample, about 94% were seen once. V lost 6 bases and J 3 bases, leaving 11 bases between the germline ends. This CDR3 region has 14 residues. Germline values: CDR1 MNHEY, CDR2 SVGAGI. As to time point: cycle 4 day 1 (C4D1), after 6 weeks of nivolumab. There was relapse after autologous stem cell transplantation in every patient, and there was variation in brentuximab vedotin exposure. Magnetic depletion of unwanted cells isolated CD4+ T cells from thawed PBMCs. The best responses consisted of complete response, partial response or progressive disease.

Sample: CD4+ T cells from blood, taken before the fourth cycle of nivolumab. This receptor was obtained from a human donor with classical Hodgkin lymphoma. V is TRBV6-5 and J is TRBJ1-4; D possibly corresponds to TRBD1 (6 bases). CDR3 residues: CASSNRASNEKLFF. The CDR3 region has the DNA TGTGCCAGCAGCAACAGGGCTTCTAATGAAAAACTGTTTTTT.